The 29 T cell receptor beta chains reported below all come from one sample, sequenced in a study of OX40 agonist ivuxolimab in advanced cancers. Sequencing used immunoSEQ multiplex PCR; TCRdb keeps in-frame clones, though not all of them. Of fewer than 45,000 clones detected, roughly 80% appear once; the ten largest clones hold roughly 6.8%. The material was CD4+ or CD8+ T cells sorted from blood, obtained in a trial of the OX40 agonist ivuxolimab. These receptors all stem from an adult with an advanced solid tumor such as melanoma, head and neck, liver or kidney cancer.

The genes are TRBV7-9 and TRBJ2-7; D is undetermined. The length of the CDR3 is 12 residues. Trimming took off 5 bases at V and 0 bases at J, with 5 bases between the two ends. Germline CDR1 and CDR2: SEHNR and FQNEAQ (reference sequence). As DNA, the CDR3 is TGTGCCAGCAGCCCTTACTCCTACGAGCAGTACTTC. The encoded protein is CASSPYSYEQYF.

The chain joins TRBV9 to TRBJ2-2, with a possible D match to TRBD2 (5 bases). In germline, CDR1 is SGDLS, CDR2 YYNGEE. Trimming cost V 3 bases and J 5 bases, with 11 bases left between them. The CDR3 extends over 14 amino acids. The CDR3 loop reads CASSARGRTGELFF. Written as DNA, the CDR3 is TGTGCCAGCAGCGCCCGGGGTAGAACCGGGGAGCTGTTTTTT.

The sample holds one count of this clone. This rearrangement joins TRBV13 to TRBJ2-6; possible D gene TRBD1, 6 bases. V lost 4 bases and J lost 0, with 19 bases in between. CDR1 and CDR2 from the germline V gene are PRHDT and FYEKMQ (reference sequence). The CDR3 spans 19 residues. CDR3 DNA: TGTGCCAGCAGCTCCGGACAGACAGACATAAGCTCTGGGGCCAACGTCCTGACTTTC. It translates to CASSSGQTDISSGANVLTF.

This clone occurred once. The chain joins TRBV4-2 to TRBJ1-1, with D unclear. The ends were cut back, 8 bases at V and 2 bases at J, with 15 bases in the middle. Per germline, CDR1 LGHNA and CDR2 YNFKEQ. The CDR3 is made up of 14 amino acids. The CDR3 DNA sequence: TGTGCCAGCGGTGACACTGATAGAAACACTGAAGCTTTCTTT. Translating gives CASGDTDRNTEAFF.

The J gene is TRBJ1-1, the V gene TRBV6-5; a possible D gene is TRBD1 (5 bases). Trimming cost V 7 bases and J 0 bases, with 12 bases left between them. This CDR3 contains 14 residues. The germline CDR1 and CDR2 sequences are MNHEY and SVGAGI. The CDR3 loop reads CASTGNDVNTEAFF. The CDR3 DNA is TGTGCCAGCACAGGGAATGACGTGAACACTGAAGCTTTCTTT.

J is TRBJ2-3 and V is TRBV10-3; 9 bases map to TRBD2. CDR1 is ENHRY, CDR2 SYGVKD, per germline. V gave up 4 bases and J gave up 3 bases; unmatched junction bases: 8. The length of the CDR3 is 16 residues. The CDR3 region is CAISASTSGLTDTQYF. The DNA of the CDR3 is TGTGCCATCAGTGCTTCGACTAGCGGCCTAACAGATACGCAGTATTTT.

The chain has TRBV7-9 and TRBJ2-1; 9 positions agree with TRBD2. Germline-derived CDR1 and CDR2 are SEHNR and FQNEAQ (reference sequence). The CDR3 runs to 16 residues. Trimming cost V 2 bases and J 4 bases; bases outside gene matches: 6. CDR3 DNA: TGTGCCAGCAGCTTATCCCTAGCGGGATCTTACAATGAGCAGTTCTTC. Protein: CASSLSLAGSYNEQFF.

V gene TRBV18 combines with J gene TRBJ2-1; D may be TRBD2 (6 bases). Germline CDR1 KGHSH, CDR2 LQKENI. The CDR3 spans 16 residues. Between the trimmed V and J ends, which lost 1 base and 2 bases, there was a span of 12 bases. The CDR3 spells CASSPRGVSTYNEQFF. DNA of the CDR3: TGTGCCAGCTCACCACGGGGGGTTAGCACCTACAATGAGCAGTTCTTC.

The rearrangement joins TRBV7-2 to TRBJ2-2; D is uncertain. The CDR3 spans 14 residues. The V gene lost 3 bases and the J gene lost 1 base, with 6 bases spanning the gap. The germline CDR1 and CDR2 sequences are SGHTA and FQGNSA. The CDR3 is CASSFPGNTGELFF. The CDR3 coding sequence is TGTGCCAGCAGCTTCCCAGGGAACACCGGGGAGCTGTTTTTT.

The V gene is TRBV4-3, the J gene TRBJ1-5; D might be TRBD1 (5 bases). In germline, CDR1 is LGHNA, CDR2 YSLEER. This CDR3 region has 16 residues. Trimming shortened V by 2 bases and J by 5 bases, and 16 bases separated the two germline ends. The CDR3 loop reads CASSQSPVQGDQPQHF. CDR3 nucleotide sequence: TGCGCCAGCAGCCAATCCCCAGTCCAGGGCGATCAGCCCCAGCATTTT.

This clone has just a few counts. J is TRBJ1-6 and V is TRBV5-1, with a possible D match to TRBD1 (5 bases). Germline CDR1 and CDR2: SGHRS and YFSETQ. The V end was cut by 6 bases, the J end by 5 bases, with 12 bases between. CDR3 length: 14 amino acids. CDR3 bases: TGCGCCAGCACCTCGGGGCTGAATAATTCACCCCTCCACTTT. Protein sequence: CASTSGLNNSPLHF. Full variable domain (missing parts from reference TRBV5-1 and TRBJ1-6): KAGVTQTPRYLIKTRGQQVTLSCSPISGHRSVSWYQQTPGQGLQFLFEYFSETQRNKGNFPGRFSGRQFSNSRSEMNVSTLELGDSALYLCASTSGLNNSPLHFGNGTRLTVT.

V is TRBV2 and J is TRBJ1-1; D perhaps matches TRBD1 (5 bases). The V gene's germline CDR1 is SNHLY and CDR2 FYNNEI. The CDR3 is made up of 13 amino acids. The V end was cut by 3 bases, the J end by 5 bases, with 10 bases between. CDR3 region: CASSDREGTEAFF. The CDR3 region has the DNA TGTGCCAGCAGTGACAGGGAGGGAACTGAAGCTTTCTTT.

This clone has a handful of counts. V gene TRBV6-9 combines with J gene TRBJ1-4; unclear D gene. Germline lookup yields CDR1 MNHGY and CDR2 SVAAGI. The germline V and J ends were trimmed by 4 bases and 5 bases, with 14 bases remaining between them. The CDR3 runs 15 residues. The chain's CDR3 is CASSLERTSNEKLFF. CDR3 DNA sequence: TGTGCCAGCAGTTTGGAGAGAACATCGAATGAAAAACTGTTTTTT.

The chain has TRBV27 and TRBJ1-2, with D possibly TRBD1 on 5 matching bases. The CDR3 consists of 16 residues. The germline V gene has CDR1 MNHEY and CDR2 SMNVEV (reference sequence). The germline V and J ends were trimmed by 7 bases and 6 bases, with 24 bases remaining between them. In nucleotides, the CDR3 is TGTGCCAGCAACCAAGGCCCCGCCGGGACGGACGATGGCTACACCTTC. Amino acid sequence: CASNQGPAGTDDGYTF.

V usage is TRBV9 and J usage is TRBJ2-1; 13 bases fit TRBD2. There are 15 residues in the CDR3. Germline V gene data show CDR1 as SGDLS and CDR2 as YYNGEE. V gave up 6 bases and J gave up 8 bases; unmatched junction bases: 8. The CDR3 protein is CASTVGLAGVDEQFF. The DNA of the CDR3 is TGTGCCAGCACCGTCGGACTAGCGGGAGTGGATGAGCAGTTCTTC.

The chain combines TRBV5-1 with TRBJ2-1; 9 bases line up with TRBD1. This CDR3 comprises 16 residues. With 0 bases clipped from V and 6 bases from J, the junction kept 7 bases outside the gene matches. The germline CDR1 and CDR2 sequences are SGHRS and YFSETQ. Here the CDR3 DNA reads TGCGCCAGCAGCTTGGTTAGACAGGGGGGAGGCAATGAGCAGTTCTTC. Its translation is CASSLVRQGGGNEQFF.

This chain joins TRBV4-1 and TRBJ2-3; weak D call: TRBD2 (5 bases). CDR1 and CDR2 (germline): MGHRA, YSYEKL. With 1 base removed from V and 4 bases from J, the gap between germline ends came to 9 bases. This CDR3 has 14 amino acids. CDR3 nucleotides: TGCGCCAGCAGCCAAGGAGGAGGCGCAGATACGCAGTATTTT. This translates into CASSQGGGADTQYF.

V is TRBV27 and J is TRBJ2-3; TRBD2 matches 13 bases. Germline V gene data show CDR1 as MNHEY and CDR2 as SMNVEV (reference sequence). This CDR3 has 17 amino acids. V trimming: 5 bases; J trimming: 4 bases; junction bases outside the gene matches: 9. CDR3 amino acids: CASSTHPGLAGSDTQYF. In nucleotides, the CDR3 is TGTGCCAGCAGTACGCATCCGGGACTAGCGGGATCAGATACGCAGTATTTT.

This clone occurred once. The chain couples TRBV18 to TRBJ2-3, with 11 bases fitting TRBD1. CDR1 is KGHSH, CDR2 LQKENI, per germline. Unmatched junction bases numbered 8, after V lost 4 bases and J lost 5 bases. The CDR3 is made up of 16 amino acids. CDR3 nucleotide sequence: TGTGCCAGCTCACTTCCGGGACAGGGGGTAATAGATACGCAGTATTTT. Protein sequence: CASSLPGQGVIDTQYF.

The CDR3: CASSFTGVVYEQYF. The CDR3 DNA follows: TGTGCCAGCAGCTTCACAGGGGTGGTTTACGAGCAGTACTTC. This chain uses TRBV5-4 with TRBJ2-7; TRBD1 matches at 7 bases. With 2 bases clipped from V and 4 bases from J, the junction kept 6 bases outside the gene matches. Germline values: CDR1 SGHNT, CDR2 YYREEE (reference sequence). This CDR3 is 14 amino acids long.

The rearrangement joins TRBV19 to TRBJ2-3; no reliable D call. This CDR3 spans 12 amino acids. The germline V gene encodes CDR1 LNHDA and CDR2 SQIVND (reference sequence). V lost 8 bases to trimming and J lost 2 bases, with 8 bases between them. CDR3 coding DNA: TGTGCCAGTGGGCTTAACACAGATACGCAGTATTTT. Its translation is CASGLNTDTQYF.

The chain combines TRBV7-2 with TRBJ2-5, with D possibly TRBD2 on 5 matching bases. There are 13 residues in the CDR3. Germline V CDR1 and CDR2: SGHTA, FQGNSA. V lost 3 bases, J lost 6 bases, and 11 bases lay in between. CDR3 residues: CASSFGSEQTQYF. The CDR3, as DNA: TGTGCCAGCAGCTTTGGGAGCGAGCAGACCCAGTACTTC.

V usage is TRBV6-5 and J usage is TRBJ1-1; D unclear. V was cut by 9 bases and J by 5 bases, with 7 bases left in between. This CDR3 region has 10 residues. Germline lookup yields CDR1 MNHEY and CDR2 SVGAGI. The CDR3 is CASKRTEAFF. CDR3 in DNA: TGTGCCAGTAAGAGGACTGAAGCTTTCTTT.

The rearrangement links TRBV5-1 to TRBJ2-1, with D tentatively TRBD2 (6 bases). Germline V gene lookup returns CDR1 SGHRS and CDR2 YFSETQ. This CDR3 has 16 amino acids. Trimming cost V 2 bases and J 1 base, with 13 bases left between them. The CDR3 DNA reads TGCGCCAGCAGCTTTGGGGGGACTCATTCCTACAATGAGCAGTTCTTC. Its translation is CASSFGGTHSYNEQFF.

This chain links TRBV7-6 with TRBJ1-3, with D perhaps TRBD1 (6 bases). Germline V gene lookup returns CDR1 SGHVS and CDR2 FNYEAQ. Trimming removed 2 bases from V and 0 bases from J, with 14 bases in between. The CDR3 length is 17 residues. The DNA for the CDR3 is TGTGCCAGCAGCTTAACACAGACAGGAGCCTCTGGAAACACCATATATTTT. Protein product: CASSLTQTGASGNTIYF.

This chain uses TRBV6-5 with TRBJ1-1, with 7 bases lining up with TRBD1. The CDR3 has 15 amino acids. V gave up 7 bases and J gave up 11 bases; unmatched junction bases: 19. Germline CDR1 reads MNHEY; CDR2 reads SVGAGI. CDR3: CASNRLDRVGPDAFF. DNA of the CDR3: TGTGCCAGCAACCGCCTAGACAGGGTTGGACCCGATGCTTTCTTT.

V usage is TRBV9 and J usage is TRBJ2-5; either TRBD1 or TRBD2 may fit D (5 bases each). There are 14 residues in the CDR3. Trimming shortened V by 6 bases and J by 2 bases, and 14 bases separated the two germline ends. Germline lookup yields CDR1 SGDLS and CDR2 YYNGEE. CDR3 in DNA: TGTGCCAGCACCCGGGACGTAAATCAAGAGACCCAGTACTTC. Its protein product is CASTRDVNQETQYF.

This rearrangement joins TRBV12-5 to TRBJ2-1; D might be TRBD1 (5 bases). Trimming took off 0 bases at V and 5 bases at J, with 23 bases between the two ends. Looked up from germline, CDR1 is LGHNT and CDR2 is FRNRAP. CDR3 length: 19 residues. In nucleotides, the CDR3 is TGTGCTAGTGGTTTGGTCCTAGGGGCCCGACCTAATATGAACAATGAGCAGTTCTTC. This codes for CASGLVLGARPNMNNEQFF.

The chain recombines TRBV9 with TRBJ2-3; TRBD2 agrees at 16 bases. The CDR3 loop spans 16 amino acids. CDR1 is SGDLS and CDR2 is YYNGEE in the germline V gene. V lost 4 bases to trimming and J lost 8 bases; unmatched junction nucleotides: 7. In DNA form, the CDR3 reads TGTGCCAGCAGCAGTCCGGGACTAGCGGGAGGGCGTACGCAGTATTTT. This sequence encodes CASSSPGLAGGRTQYF.